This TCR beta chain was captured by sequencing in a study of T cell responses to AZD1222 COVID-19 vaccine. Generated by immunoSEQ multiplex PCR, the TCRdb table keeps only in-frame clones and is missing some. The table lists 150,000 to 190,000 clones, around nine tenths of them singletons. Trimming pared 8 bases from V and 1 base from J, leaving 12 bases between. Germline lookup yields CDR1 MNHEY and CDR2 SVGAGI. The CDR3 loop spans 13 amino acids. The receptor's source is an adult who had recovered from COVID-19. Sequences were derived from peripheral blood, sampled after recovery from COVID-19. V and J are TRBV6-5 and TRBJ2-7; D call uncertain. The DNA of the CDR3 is TGTGCCAGCTCTCGCGGCGCTTCCTACGAGCAGTACTTC. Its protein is CASSRGASYEQYF.